This passage covers 20 T cell receptor beta chains from one sample sequenced in a study of blood T cell repertoires in COVID-19. The assay was immunoSEQ multiplex PCR, and TCRdb's table has in-frame clones only and misses some. Seen here are around 170,000 clones, 84% observed once, and the top ten hold roughly 8%. What was sequenced was PBMCs or T cells enriched from blood (not recorded which). These receptor sequences come from a woman between 50 and 59 years old who had recovered from COVID-19.

The J gene is TRBJ1-1, the V gene TRBV10-3; D unresolved. Germline CDR1 reads ENHRY; CDR2 reads SYGVKD. V was pared by 2 bases and J by 7 bases, with 11 bases between. This CDR3 has 13 amino acids. The CDR3 bases are TGTGCCATCAGTGAGGGGTGGGGAGTTGAAGCTTTCTTT. Translating it yields CAISEGWGVEAFF.

The V and J genes are TRBV6-2 or TRBV6-3 and TRBJ2-5; 9 bases agree with TRBD2. This CDR3 is built from 16 residues. Germline lookup yields CDR1 MNHEY and CDR2 SVGEGT. J gave up 4 bases and V 3 bases, and 9 bases lay outside the gene matches. CDR3 in DNA: TGTGCCAGCAGTTATGAGCGGGGGGTGTTTGGAGAGACCCAGTACTTC. Its translation: CASSYERGVFGETQYF.

This clone appeared a single time. The chain uses TRBV7-2 and TRBJ2-5; 7 positions match TRBD2. V trimming: 3 bases; J trimming: 3 bases; junction bases outside the gene matches: 1. Germline V CDR1 and CDR2: SGHTA, FQGNSA. The CDR3 loop spans 13 amino acids. The CDR3 DNA follows: TGTGCCAGCAGCTTGGGGGGGGAAGAGACCCAGTACTTC. This gives the protein CASSLGGEETQYF.

The chain links TRBV7-8 to TRBJ2-1; 14 bases map to TRBD2. Germline values: CDR1 SGHVS, CDR2 FQNEAQ. V lost 5 bases and J lost 8; bases outside the gene matches: 5. This CDR3 contains 15 residues. The CDR3 loop is CASSQGLAGVYEQFF. In DNA form, the CDR3 reads TGTGCCAGCAGCCAGGGACTAGCGGGAGTCTATGAGCAGTTCTTC.

This clone was counted a few times. The chain combines TRBV3-1 (or the pseudogene TRBV3-2) with TRBJ1-3, with a tentative D call TRBD1 (5 bases). Germline V gene lookup returns CDR1 LGHDT and CDR2 YNNKEL (reference sequence). The length of the CDR3 is 16 residues. Trimming pared 6 bases from V and 0 bases from J, leaving 15 bases between. As DNA, the CDR3 is TGTGCCAGCAGTCAGGCGGGACTGATCTCTGGAAACACCATATATTTT. It yields the protein CASSQAGLISGNTIYF.

J is TRBJ2-3 and V is TRBV14, with TRBD2 identical over 8 bases. CDR1 and CDR2 from the germline V gene are SGHDN and FVKESK. The CDR3 spans 14 residues. The V segment lost 6 bases and the J segment 5 bases; nucleotides outside the gene matches: 7. CDR3 DNA: TGTGCCAGCAGTGAGCGGGAGCCCGTAGATACGCAGTATTTT. Protein: CASSEREPVDTQYF.

This clone was observed a few times. J is TRBJ1-6 and V is TRBV7-9, with D unresolved. The CDR3 is 17 residues long. The germline V gene has CDR1 SEHNR and CDR2 FQNEAQ (reference sequence). V gave up 2 bases and J gave up 0 bases, with 11 bases separating them. CDR3 bases: TGTGCCAGCAGCTTAATGCTCTCTAGCTCCTATAATTCACCCCTCCACTTT. As protein: CASSLMLSSSYNSPLHF.

The count of this clone is one. The chain uses TRBV15 and TRBJ1-3, with D unresolved. Germline V gene lookup returns CDR1 LNHNV and CDR2 YYDKDF (reference sequence). Between the trimmed V and J ends, which lost 1 base and 0 bases, there was a span of 16 bases. CDR3 length: 18 residues. This CDR3 reads CATSRGAVPFRSGNTIYF. CDR3 bases: TGTGCCACCAGCAGAGGGGCAGTGCCATTCCGCTCTGGAAACACCATATATTTT.

The chain joins TRBV7-2 to TRBJ2-1; TRBD1 might be the D (7 bases). The CDR3 runs to 13 residues. V lost 3 bases and J 9 bases, leaving 12 bases between the germline ends. Germline V gives CDR1 SGHTA, CDR2 FQGNSA. CDR3 region: CASSFGGQIEQFF. The CDR3 region has the DNA TGTGCCAGCAGCTTCGGGGGACAGATTGAGCAGTTCTTC. Full variable domain (missing parts from reference TRBV7-2 and TRBJ2-1): GAGVSQSPSNKVTEKGKDVELRCDPISGHTALYWYRQSLGQGLEFLIYFQGNSAPDKSGLPSDRFSAERTGGSVSTLTIQRTQQEDSAVYLCASSFGGQIEQFFGPGTRLTVL.

This rearrangement joins TRBV19 to TRBJ2-4; the match to TRBD2 covers 13 bases. This CDR3 spans 18 amino acids. V lost 5 bases and J lost 6; bases outside the gene matches: 13. The germline gives CDR1 LNHDA, CDR2 SQIVND (reference sequence). CDR3 nucleotide sequence: TGTGCCAGTAGTTCGTACAGAACTAGCGGGAGGGCGATAAACATTCAGTACTTC. Its translation: CASSSYRTSGRAINIQYF.

V is TRBV7-3 and J is TRBJ2-1; D may be TRBD2 (5 bases). The CDR3 runs to 15 residues. V was trimmed by 3 bases and J by 2 bases, leaving 11 bases between them. The V gene's germline CDR1 is SGHTA and CDR2 FQGTGA. CDR3 nucleotide sequence: TGTGCCAGCAGCTTTTCGGGAAGGACCTACAATGAGCAGTTCTTC. This encodes CASSFSGRTYNEQFF.

The chain links TRBV19 to TRBJ2-2, with D possibly TRBD1 on 5 matching bases. This CDR3 is 14 amino acids long. In germline, CDR1 is LNHDA, CDR2 SQIVND (reference sequence). V shed 1 base and J shed 6 bases, with 9 bases lying between them. The CDR3 reads CASSIGRDPGELFF. The CDR3 region has the DNA TGTGCCAGTAGTATAGGCAGGGATCCCGGGGAGCTGTTTTTT.

J is TRBJ1-1 and V is TRBV6-2 or TRBV6-3; no clear D gene. V gave up 4 bases and J gave up 0 bases, with 15 bases separating them. The CDR3 is made up of 16 amino acids. Germline V gene data show CDR1 as MNHEY and CDR2 as SVGEGT. The CDR3 loop is CASSSRRVPMNTEAFF. The CDR3 DNA sequence: TGTGCCAGCAGTTCCCGGAGGGTACCTATGAACACTGAAGCTTTCTTT.

The V and J genes are TRBV3-1 (or the pseudogene TRBV3-2) and TRBJ2-3; TRBD2 aligns across 7 bases. CDR1 is LGHDT and CDR2 is YNNKEL in the germline V gene (reference sequence). This CDR3 region has 13 residues. J lost 9 bases, V lost 6 bases, and 9 bases had no gene match. This CDR3 reads CASRPATSPTQYF. The CDR3 nucleotides read TGTGCCAGCAGACCCGCGACTAGCCCGACGCAGTATTTT.

The chain combines TRBV29-1 with TRBJ1-2, with D tentatively TRBD1 (6 bases). The CDR3 contains 12 residues. Germline V lookup: CDR1 SQVTM, CDR2 ANQGSEA. Trimming took 7 bases from V and 8 from J, leaving 17 bases between them. Here the CDR3 reads CSAGSGGEGYTF. The CDR3 DNA reads as TGCAGCGCCGGTTCGGGGGGCGAGGGCTACACCTTC. Using reference TRBV29-1 and TRBJ1-2 for the parts outside the CDR3, the full variable domain is SAVISQKPSRDICQRGTSLTIQCQVDSQVTMMFWYRQQPGQSLTLIATANQGSEATYESGFVIDKFPISRPNLTFSTLTVSNMSPEDSSIYLCSAGSGGEGYTFGSGTRLTVV.

This clone was detected only once. CDR3 region: CSAEGNAEAFF. For the CDR3, the DNA is TGCAGTGCGGAGGGTAACGCTGAAGCTTTCTTT. This chain uses TRBV20-1 with TRBJ1-1; D is unresolved. This CDR3 contains 11 residues. The V and J ends lost 6 bases and 6 bases respectively, with 11 bases between them. Germline V CDR1 and CDR2: DFQATT, SNEGSKA (reference sequence).

The rearrangement links TRBV13 to TRBJ2-7; D might be TRBD1 (6 bases). Germline V gene lookup returns CDR1 PRHDT and CDR2 FYEKMQ (reference sequence). Trimming took 5 bases from V and 2 from J, leaving 13 bases between them. This CDR3 has 14 amino acids. This CDR3 is CASSPLDRAYEQYF. The DNA of the CDR3 is TGTGCCAGCAGCCCCCTGGACAGAGCCTACGAGCAGTACTTC.

This chain connects TRBV12-3 or TRBV12-4 to TRBJ1-2; D unresolved. Trimming removed 4 bases at V and 8 bases at J, with 14 bases between. The length of the CDR3 is 13 residues. The CDR3 here is CASSSGLGVGYTF. The CDR3 DNA reads TGTGCCAGCAGTTCCGGACTGGGCGTCGGCTACACCTTC.

The chain uses TRBV6-2 or TRBV6-3 and TRBJ2-5; perhaps TRBD2 as D (5 bases). Trimming cost V 5 bases and J 5 bases, with 15 bases left between them. The CDR3 loop spans 14 amino acids. Germline-derived CDR1 and CDR2 are MNHEY and SVGEGT. CDR3: CASSPKLGGETQYF. The CDR3 DNA sequence: TGTGCCAGCAGTCCCAAACTAGGCGGGGAGACCCAGTACTTC.

The gene calls are TRBV6-5 and TRBJ2-2; no reliable D call. Trimming took 1 base from V and 4 from J, leaving 10 bases between them. This CDR3 comprises 15 residues. Per the germline V gene, CDR1 is MNHEY and CDR2 is SVGAGI. CDR3 protein: CASSYWYGSTGELFF. The DNA for the CDR3 is TGTGCCAGCAGTTACTGGTACGGGTCCACCGGGGAGCTGTTTTTT.